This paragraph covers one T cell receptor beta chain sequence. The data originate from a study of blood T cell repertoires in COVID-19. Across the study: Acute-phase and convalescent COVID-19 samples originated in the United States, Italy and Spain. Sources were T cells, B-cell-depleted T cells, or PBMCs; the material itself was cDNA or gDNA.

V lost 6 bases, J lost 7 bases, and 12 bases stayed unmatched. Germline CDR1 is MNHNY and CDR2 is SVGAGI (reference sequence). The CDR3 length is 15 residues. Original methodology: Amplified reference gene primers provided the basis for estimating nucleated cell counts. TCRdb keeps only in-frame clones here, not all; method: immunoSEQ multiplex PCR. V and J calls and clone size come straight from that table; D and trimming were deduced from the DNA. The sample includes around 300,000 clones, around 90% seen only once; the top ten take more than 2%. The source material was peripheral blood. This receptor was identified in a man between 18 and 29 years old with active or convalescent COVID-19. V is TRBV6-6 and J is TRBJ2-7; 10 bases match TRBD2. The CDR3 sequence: CASSQISGRQVEQYF. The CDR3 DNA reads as TGTGCCAGCAGCCAAATTAGCGGGAGGCAGGTAGAGCAGTACTTC.